This T cell receptor (beta chain) was observed in a study of cytomegalovirus exposure and HLA in healthy donors. Study information: The Caucasian-associated ancestry cluster contained 81% of the approximately 400 genotyped donors.

This clone was seen only once. Its antigen is as yet unknown. PCR employed 60 Vbeta and 13 Jbeta primers. The authors' processing: Approximately 80 million unique TCR beta chains, about 11 million of them shared, were counted by a later analysis. The assay was immunoSEQ multiplex PCR, and TCRdb's table has in-frame clones only and misses some. For V, J and clone size, that table is used; D and trimming come from the DNA. The data contain fewer than 150,000 clones, 66% of them singletons. Findings and caveats of the study: Within a later analysis, the majority of CMV-associated TCR beta chains appeared HLA-restricted. DRB1 showed the most TCR associations and HLA-C the fewest in a later analysis, as rates varied by HLA locus.

This TCR came from a human donor in good health. Specimen: PBMCs.

Written as DNA, the CDR3 is TGCGCCAGCAGCCAAGAGAGGACAGGGAAGGGGAAGAATGAAAAACTGTTTTTT. Protein sequence: CASSQERTGKGKNEKLFF. The V gene is TRBV4-1, the J gene TRBJ1-4, with 8 nucleotides matching TRBD1. The CDR3 is 18 residues long. V was pared by 0 bases and J by 5 bases, with 11 bases of the junction left unmatched. Germline V gives CDR1 MGHRA, CDR2 YSYEKL.